Shown below are 2 T cell receptor beta chains from a single sample sequenced in a study of cytomegalovirus exposure and HLA in healthy donors (dated by TCRdb to 2016 to 2017). The library was obtained by the immunoSEQ multiplex PCR assay. For the multiplex PCR, a mixture combining 60 forward primers for TCR Vbeta segments and 13 reverse primers for TCR Jbeta segments was used. The table was pulled from immuneACCESS by TCRdb, which kept in-frame rearrangements only. Such tables lose some clones; where checked, under half of the loss comes from unresolved V genes, and the rest has no known cause. The sample table records approximately 180,000 clones; under 85% of these occur just once. The top ten clones comprise 4.8% of the sample. The sample taken for sequencing was PBMCs. These receptors were obtained from a man aged 18 to 35 in good health and CMV-seronegative.

V usage is TRBV9 and J usage is TRBJ2-3, with 7 bases aligning to TRBD2. Germline lookup yields CDR1 SGDLS and CDR2 YYNGEE. The V and J ends lost 2 bases and 0 bases, in that order; junction bases with no gene match: 3. CDR3 length: 15 amino acids. CDR3 nucleotide sequence: TGTGCCAGCAGCGTGGGGACTACAAGCACAGATACGCAGTATTTT. Its translation is CASSVGTTSTDTQYF.

The rearrangement uses TRBV9 and TRBJ2-1; D might be TRBD2 (7 bases). Germline V gene data show CDR1 as SGDLS and CDR2 as YYNGEE. The CDR3 is made up of 14 amino acids. Between the trimmed V and J ends, which lost 4 bases and 8 bases, there was a span of 16 bases. The CDR3 DNA sequence: TGTGCCAGCAGCCGTCCACCGGGGGGCGATGAGCAGTTCTTC. Protein: CASSRPPGGDEQFF.